The 22 T cell receptor beta chains below come from one sample, sequenced in a study of tumor-infiltrating lymphocytes in oesophageal squamous cell carcinoma. TCRdb redid the calling of the PCR reads with MiXCR, one entry per CDR3 protein. The sample lists about 17,000 distinct CDR3 sequences, 42% occurring once. The sample was normal esophageal tissue next to the tumor. Every receptor here comes from a female donor with esophageal squamous cell carcinoma.

This clonotype was counted only a few times. The final CDR3 position lacks the conserved phenylalanine or tryptophan, pointing to a likely read error. The DNA is left out, because the CDR3 cannot be placed on it with certainty; the CDR3 is given as TCRdb lists it. The chain uses TRBV7-3 and TRBJ1-6; the table's D call, TRBD1, was not checked against the DNA. The germline V gene has CDR1 SGHTA and CDR2 FQGTGA. Counting both end residues, the CDR3 totals 8 amino acids. CDR3 loop: CASSPPGT.

This clonotype was seen at least ten times. The J gene is TRBJ2-6, the V gene TRBV11-1; 9 bases match TRBD2. CDR1 and CDR2 (germline): SGHAT, FQDESV (reference sequence). CDR3 length: 15 residues. V gave up 5 bases and J gave up 2 bases; unmatched junction bases: 1. The CDR3 DNA sequence: TGTGCCAGCAGCCGCGGGGGGGCTGGGGCCAACGTCCTGACTTTC. It is translated as CASSRGGAGANVLTF. Full variable domain (outside the CDR3, taken from reference TRBV11-1 and TRBJ2-6): EAEVAQSPRYKITEKSQAVAFWCDPISGHATLYWYRQILGQGPELLVQFQDESVVDDSQLPKDRFSAERLKGVDSTLKIQPAELGDSAMYLCASSRGGAGANVLTFGAGSRLTVL.

The chain links TRBV6-8 to TRBJ1-1; D uncertain. The V gene lost 0 bases and the J gene lost 5 bases, with 10 bases spanning the gap. The CDR3 loop spans 14 amino acids. Per the germline V gene, CDR1 is MNHGY and CDR2 is SAAAGT. The CDR3 region is CASSYSKGRTEAFF. For the CDR3, the DNA is TGTGCCAGCAGTTACTCGAAAGGGAGGACTGAAGCTTTCTTT.

This clonotype has ten or more counts. The chain joins TRBV4-1 to TRBJ2-5; 10 nucleotides line up with TRBD2. Per the germline V gene, CDR1 is MGHRA and CDR2 is YSYEKL. The V and J ends lost 2 bases and 0 bases, in that order; junction bases with no gene match: 3. The CDR3 covers 16 residues. This CDR3 is CASSQQGTSDQETQYF. The CDR3 region has the DNA TGCGCCAGCAGCCAACAAGGGACTAGCGACCAAGAGACCCAGTACTTC.

J is TRBJ2-1 and V is TRBV27; D not resolved. The DNA matches TRBJ2-7 better at its end, which makes the J call doubtful. CDR1 is MNHEY and CDR2 is SMNVEV in the germline V gene (reference sequence). The CDR3 length is 13 residues. The CDR3 DNA reads TGTGCCAGCAATAATTTGGATCGGTCGGGGCAGTACTTC. Its protein is CASNNLDRSGQYF.

Concerning this clonotype itself: This CDR3 fails to terminate in the conserved phenylalanine or tryptophan, so it likely reflects a read error. It is unclear where the CDR3 begins or ends on the DNA, so no DNA is shown, and the CDR3 is as TCRdb lists it. This chain uses TRBV28 with TRBJ2-5; the listed D gene, TRBD2, was not tested against the DNA. Germline V gives CDR1 MDHEN, CDR2 SYDVKM. Ends included, the CDR3 has 16 residues. The CDR3: CASSRTSGSYEQYFGA.

The sample holds a few counts of this clonotype. The chain links TRBV3-1 to TRBJ2-7, with 9 bases fitting TRBD2. Gene TRBJ2-5 matches the end of the DNA better, so the J call may be wrong. The CDR3 consists of 16 residues. Germline assignment: CDR1 LGHDT and CDR2 YNNKEL (reference sequence). The CDR3 reads CASSRGSGSSGETQYF. In nucleotides, the CDR3 is TGTGCCAGCAGCCGGGGTAGCGGGAGCAGTGGGGAGACCCAGTACTTC.

The chain employs TRBV11-1 and TRBJ2-1; D might be TRBD1 (6 bases). The J call may be faulty, since TRBJ2-7 better matches the DNA end. In germline, CDR1 is SGHAT, CDR2 FQDESV (reference sequence). The CDR3 has 13 residues. As DNA, the CDR3 is TGTGCCAGCAGCCAGACAGGCTCCTACGAGCAGTACTTC. It yields the protein CASSQTGSYEQYF.

The rearrangement uses TRBV6-6 and TRBJ2-3; a weak D match, TRBD2 (6 bases). This CDR3 region has 13 residues. Trimming took 8 bases from V and 0 from J, leaving 9 bases between them. CDR1 and CDR2 from the germline V gene are MNHNY and SVGAGI (reference sequence). The CDR3 loop is CASLRESTDTQYF. DNA of the CDR3: TGTGCCAGCCTCCGGGAGAGCACAGATACGCAGTATTTT.

The chain recombines TRBV7-2 with TRBJ1-5, with D possibly matching TRBD1 (5 bases). The germline gives CDR1 SGHTA, CDR2 FQGNSA. The CDR3 contains 13 residues. V was pared by 1 base and J by 6 bases, with 7 bases between. CDR3 DNA sequence: TGTGCCAGCAGCTTAGATAGGGGTCAGCCCCAGCATTTT. It is translated as CASSLDRGQPQHF.

In the case of this clonotype: The CDR3 end shows no conserved phenylalanine or tryptophan, and so a read error is likely. It is unclear where the CDR3 begins or ends on the DNA, so no DNA is shown, and the CDR3 is as TCRdb lists it. The gene calls are TRBV7-8 and TRBJ2-6; the table's D call, TRBD1, was not checked against the DNA. From its first to its last residue, the CDR3 has 18 amino acids. CDR1 SGHVS and CDR2 FQNEAQ come from the germline V gene. This CDR3 is CASSSLWTGGDTEAFFGA.

Turning to this clonotype: The conserved closing phenylalanine or tryptophan is absent in this CDR3, likely reflecting a read error. The DNA is omitted, as the CDR3 cannot be located on it reliably, and the CDR3 follows TCRdb's listing. The chain couples TRBV7-2 to TRBJ2-1; the DNA was not compared with TRBD2, the D call given in the table. The CDR3 sequence runs 8 residues, both termini included. CDR1 is SGHTA and CDR2 is FQGNSA in the germline V gene. This CDR3 is CASSSRLP.

By frequency in the sample, this clonotype is medium-sized. The gene calls are TRBV12-5 and TRBJ2-3; tentatively, D is TRBD1 (6 bases). Germline CDR1 LGHNT, CDR2 FRNRAP. The V and J ends lost 7 bases and 3 bases respectively, with 14 bases between them. This CDR3 has 14 residues. CDR3 DNA: TGTGCTAGTGCGAACAGGGAGTGGACAGATACGCAGTATTTT. Its translation is CASANREWTDTQYF.

This clonotype was observed at least ten times. The V call is TRBV12-5, the J call TRBJ2-1; 8 positions match TRBD2. CDR3 size: 14 residues. The V gene's germline CDR1 is LGHNT and CDR2 FRNRAP. The CDR3 here is CVTVTSGAYNEQFF. As DNA, the CDR3 is TGTGTTACAGTCACTAGCGGCGCCTACAATGAGCAGTTCTTC.

The chain couples TRBV7-6 to TRBJ2-7; D unclear. The J call may not be correct, given that the DNA end is closer to TRBJ2-1. The CDR3 has 15 amino acids. The V gene's germline CDR1 is SGHVS and CDR2 FNYEAQ. CDR3 region: CASSLGAGNRDEQFF. The CDR3 region has the DNA TGTGCCAGCAGCTTAGGGGCCGGAAATAGGGATGAGCAGTTCTTC.

The CDR3 loop is CASSLWRGDTDTQYF. The DNA of the CDR3 is TGTGCCAGCAGCTTATGGAGGGGAGACACAGATACGCAGTATTTT. This sequence joins TRBV7-6 and TRBJ2-3; D perhaps matches TRBD2 (6 bases). Trimming took off 2 bases at V and 2 bases at J, with 11 bases between the two ends. The germline V gene has CDR1 SGHVS and CDR2 FNYEAQ. CDR3 length: 15 residues. Variable domain in full (rest from reference TRBV7-6 and TRBJ2-3): GAGVSQSPRYKVTKRGQDVALRCDPISGHVSLYWYRQALGQGPEFLTYFNYEAQQDKSGLPNDRFSAERPEGSISTLTIQRTEQRDSAMYRCASSLWRGDTDTQYFGPGTRLTVL.

This chain links TRBV6-8 with TRBJ1-2, with 8 bases that match TRBD1. The CDR3 length is 16 residues. The germline V gene has CDR1 MNHGY and CDR2 SAAAGT. Trimming took 5 bases from V and 7 from J; bases not matched to a gene: 15. The CDR3, as DNA: TGTGCCAGCAGTAGACCCGGACAGGGAAATATTGCTGGCTACACCTTC. Its protein product is CASSRPGQGNIAGYTF.

The V and J genes are TRBV30 and TRBJ1-4; D may be TRBD1 (5 bases). Germline V gene data show CDR1 as GTSNPN and CDR2 as SVGIG (reference sequence). The CDR3 consists of 15 residues. Deletions cut 2 bases from V and 8 bases from J, with 18 bases between. Written as DNA, the CDR3 is TGTGCCTGGAGTCCCCAGGGTGTAGGATACGAAAAACTGTTTTTT. It is translated as CAWSPQGVGYEKLFF. The whole variable domain, remainder taken from reference TRBV30 and TRBJ1-4, is SQTIHQWPATLVQPVGSPLSLECTVEGTSNPNLYWYRQAAGRGLQLLFYSVGIGQISSEVPQNLSASRPQDRQFILSSKKLLLSDSGFYLCAWSPQGVGYEKLFFGSGTQLSVL.

This clonotype appeared many times. V gene TRBV11-3 combines with J gene TRBJ1-2, with D perhaps TRBD1 (5 bases). The length of the CDR3 is 15 residues. Germline CDR1 reads SGHNT; CDR2 reads YENEEA. V was pared by 1 base and J by 5 bases, with 14 bases between. CDR3 amino acids: CASSLAYGTGYGYTF. CDR3 bases: TGTGCCAGCAGCTTAGCCTACGGGACGGGGTATGGCTACACCTTC.

The rearrangement links TRBV6-1 to TRBJ2-3; possibly TRBD2 for D (5 bases). Deletions cut 5 bases from V and 0 bases from J, with 12 bases between. Looked up from germline, CDR1 is MNHNS and CDR2 is SASEGT. The CDR3 totals 15 residues. The DNA for the CDR3 is TGTGCCAGCAGTTTCCGTGGGAGTAGCACAGATACGCAGTATTTT. Translation: CASSFRGSSTDTQYF.

In its sample, this clonotype was seen many times. V gene TRBV5-5 combines with J gene TRBJ2-5, with TRBD1 matching over 7 bases. With V trimmed by 6 bases and J by 7 bases, 12 bases remained unmatched. CDR1 and CDR2 from the germline V gene are SGHKS and YYEKEE (reference sequence). The CDR3 consists of 14 residues. CDR3 amino acids: CASTLSTGTGTQYF. CDR3 in DNA: TGTGCCAGCACCTTATCGACAGGGACGGGGACCCAGTACTTC.

This clonotype was recorded many times. J is TRBJ1-5 and V is TRBV10-2, with D possibly being TRBD1 (6 bases). Germline CDR1 WSHSY, CDR2 SAAADI. The V end lost 5 bases, the J end lost 0 bases, and 11 bases lay between the germline ends. The CDR3 covers 15 residues. In DNA form, the CDR3 reads TGCGCCAGCAGTCCCGGACAGTATAGCAATCAGCCCCAGCATTTT. Translation gives CASSPGQYSNQPQHF.